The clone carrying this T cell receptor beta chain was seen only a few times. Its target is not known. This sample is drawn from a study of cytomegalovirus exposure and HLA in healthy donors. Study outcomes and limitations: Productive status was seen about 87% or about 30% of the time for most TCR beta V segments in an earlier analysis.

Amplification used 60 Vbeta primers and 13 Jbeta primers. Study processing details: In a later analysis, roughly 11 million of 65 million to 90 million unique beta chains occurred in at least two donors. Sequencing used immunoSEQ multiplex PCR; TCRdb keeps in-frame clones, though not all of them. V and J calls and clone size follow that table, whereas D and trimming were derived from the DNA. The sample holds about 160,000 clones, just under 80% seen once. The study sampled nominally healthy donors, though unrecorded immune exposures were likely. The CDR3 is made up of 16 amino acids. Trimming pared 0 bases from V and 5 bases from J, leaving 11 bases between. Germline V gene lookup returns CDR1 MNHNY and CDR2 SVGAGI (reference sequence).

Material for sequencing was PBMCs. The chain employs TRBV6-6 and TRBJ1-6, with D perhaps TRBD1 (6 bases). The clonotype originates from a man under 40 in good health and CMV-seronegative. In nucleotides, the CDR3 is TGTGCCAGCAGTTACTCGCAGGGGAGCAATAATTCACCCCTCCACTTT. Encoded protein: CASSYSQGSNNSPLHF.